The 25 T cell receptor beta chains in this list originate from one sample, sequenced in a study of PD-1 blockade in classical Hodgkin lymphoma. After autologous stem cell transplantation all patients relapsed, and prior brentuximab vedotin exposure differed between cohorts. Using immunoSEQ multiplex PCR, the repertoire was profiled, and TCRdb retains in-frame clones only, with some absent. The data show about 41,000 clones, with approximately 90% seen just once and roughly 6% held by the top ten. Sequences were derived from peripheral blood mononuclear cells (PBMCs), sampled before the second cycle of nivolumab. Source of these receptors: a human donor with classical Hodgkin lymphoma.

The chain links TRBV14 to TRBJ1-2; possibly TRBD1 for D (6 bases). Germline V gene sequence: CDR1 SGHDN, CDR2 FVKESK. The CDR3 runs to 16 residues. The ends were cut back, 0 bases at V and 9 bases at J, with 20 bases in the middle. CDR3 sequence (DNA): TGTGCCAGCAGCCAAGATGGCGCGGGGGCGACAAATCGCTACACCTTC. It specifies CASSQDGAGATNRYTF. The full variable domain, with the rest looked up from reference TRBV14 and TRBJ1-2, is EAGVTQFPSHSVIEKGQTVTLRCDPISGHDNLYWYRRVMGKEIKFLLHFVKESKQDESGMPNNRFLAERTGGTYSTLKVQPAELEDSGVYFCASSQDGAGATNRYTFGSGTRLTVV.

This chain links TRBV6-5 with TRBJ2-7, with TRBD2 as a possible D gene (5 bases). This CDR3 spans 14 amino acids. In germline, CDR1 is MNHEY, CDR2 SVGAGI. With 5 bases removed from V and 0 bases from J, the gap between germline ends came to 11 bases. Here the CDR3 DNA reads TGTGCCAGCAGTCGGACGGGAAGCTCCTACGAGCAGTACTTC. It yields the protein CASSRTGSSYEQYF.

V gene TRBV7-9 combines with J gene TRBJ2-7, with D perhaps matching TRBD1 (6 bases). V dropped 1 base and J dropped 7 bases, with 11 bases sitting between them. Germline-derived CDR1 and CDR2 are SEHNR and FQNEAQ (reference sequence). CDR3 length: 13 residues. The CDR3 DNA reads TGTGCCAGCAGCTTAGGGGGCAGGGGAGAGCAGTACTTC. Amino acid sequence: CASSLGGRGEQYF.

This clone was seen once. The chain is built from TRBV11-1 and TRBJ1-2; possible D gene TRBD1, 5 bases. The germline V gene has CDR1 SGHAT and CDR2 FQDESV (reference sequence). This CDR3 has 12 amino acids. Trimming took off 1 base at V and 5 bases at J, with 5 bases between the two ends. CDR3 sequence: CASSLGQYGYTF. Written as DNA, the CDR3 is TGTGCCAGCAGCTTAGGACAGTATGGCTACACCTTC.

This clone showed up just once. The J gene is TRBJ1-5, the V gene TRBV7-2; weak D call: TRBD1 (6 bases). V lost 8 bases and J 0 bases, leaving 17 bases between the germline ends. The CDR3 consists of 16 residues. The germline gives CDR1 SGHTA, CDR2 FQGNSA. CDR3 residues: CASALLAGDSNQPQHF. CDR3 bases: TGTGCCAGCGCACTGCTTGCAGGGGATAGCAATCAGCCCCAGCATTTT.

The J gene is TRBJ2-7, the V gene TRBV4-3; no firm D call. This CDR3 has 14 residues. Germline-derived CDR1 and CDR2 are LGHNA and YSLEER. V was cut by 0 bases and J by 7 bases, with 13 bases left in between. The CDR3 DNA follows: TGCGCCAGCAGCCAAGATTGGGGTGGTGGGGAGCAGTACTTC. Protein product: CASSQDWGGGEQYF.

The genes are TRBV10-1 and TRBJ2-1; 13 positions match TRBD2. J gave up 0 bases and V 5 bases, and 1 base lay outside the gene matches. The germline V gene has CDR1 WNHNN and CDR2 SYGVQD (reference sequence). CDR3 length: 16 residues. CDR3 region: CASSRTSGSSYNEQFF. CDR3 sequence (DNA): TGCGCCAGCAGTAGGACTAGCGGGAGCTCCTACAATGAGCAGTTCTTC.

The rearrangement joins TRBV18 to TRBJ1-2; D gene unclear. The V and J ends lost 2 bases and 3 bases respectively, with 16 bases between them. The germline CDR1 and CDR2 sequences are KGHSH and LQKENI. CDR3 length: 16 amino acids. The CDR3 coding sequence is TGTGCCAGCTCACCAAGATCTGTGGGTACCGACTATGGCTACACCTTC. It codes for CASSPRSVGTDYGYTF.

The chain couples TRBV6-5 to TRBJ1-6; D gene uncertain. Between the trimmed V and J ends, which lost 0 bases and 7 bases, there was a span of 1 base. CDR1 is MNHEY, CDR2 SVGAGI, per germline. The CDR3 sequence is 12 residues long. CDR3 nucleotide sequence: TGTGCCAGCAGTTACTCGAATTCACCCCTCCACTTT. This translates into CASSYSNSPLHF.

The J gene is TRBJ2-2, the V gene TRBV5-4; 7 positions match TRBD2. The CDR3 sequence is 15 residues long. The V gene end was trimmed by 4 bases and the J gene end by 0 bases; junction bases not matched to a gene: 3. Germline V CDR1 and CDR2: SGHNT, YYREEE (reference sequence). The CDR3 loop reads CASSGLDSNTGELFF. The DNA for the CDR3 is TGTGCCAGCAGCGGACTAGACTCGAACACCGGGGAGCTGTTTTTT.

This chain uses TRBV9 with TRBJ2-3; 14 bases are a match to TRBD2. Germline lookup yields CDR1 SGDLS and CDR2 YYNGEE. Germline trimming cut 3 bases from V and 5 bases from J; bases unmatched to any gene: 14. The CDR3 has 19 residues. The CDR3 sequence is CASSAVPTRLAGGQDTQYF. DNA of the CDR3: TGTGCCAGCAGCGCAGTTCCCACTCGACTAGCGGGGGGGCAAGATACGCAGTATTTT.

The genes are TRBV28 and TRBJ2-3; 7 bases align to TRBD1. Unmatched junction bases numbered 9, after V lost 5 bases and J lost 1 base. The CDR3 extends over 16 amino acids. Germline V gives CDR1 MDHEN, CDR2 SYDVKM. CDR3 nucleotides: TGTGCCAGCAGTCTCAGGACAGGTCTACGCACAGATACGCAGTATTTT. Protein sequence: CASSLRTGLRTDTQYF.

By sample fraction, this clone is medium-sized. The V call is TRBV5-1, the J call TRBJ1-5, with a possible D match to TRBD1 (6 bases). V dropped 4 bases and J dropped 9 bases, with 14 bases sitting between them. The CDR3 spans 13 residues. In germline, CDR1 is SGHRS, CDR2 YFSETQ. CDR3 protein: CASSREGDRPQHF. CDR3 DNA sequence: TGCGCCAGCAGCCGAGAGGGGGATCGGCCCCAGCATTTT.

V gene TRBV29-1 combines with J gene TRBJ2-1; D gene uncertain. Germline lookup yields CDR1 SQVTM and CDR2 ANQGSEA. The CDR3 length is 11 residues. Trimming removed 8 bases at V and 8 bases at J, with 13 bases between. The DNA of the CDR3 is TGCAGCCCCGGTCCGGCCCATGAGCAGTTCTTC. Residues: CSPGPAHEQFF.

This sequence joins TRBV10-3 and TRBJ2-7, with no clear D. Trimming removed 8 bases at V and 4 bases at J, with 0 bases between. The CDR3 contains 8 residues. The germline V gene has CDR1 ENHRY and CDR2 SYGVKD. The CDR3, as DNA: TGTGCCATCTACGAGCAGTACTTC. It is translated as CAIYEQYF.

The genes are TRBV5-5 and TRBJ2-1; D ambiguous. The V end lost 0 bases, the J end lost 10 bases, and 5 bases lay between the germline ends. This CDR3 spans 11 amino acids. Germline CDR1 is SGHKS and CDR2 is YYEKEE (reference sequence). CDR3 protein: CASSLVQEQFF. The CDR3 nucleotides read TGTGCCAGCAGCTTGGTTCAGGAGCAGTTCTTC.

This chain links TRBV28 with TRBJ1-5, with D perhaps TRBD1 (5 bases). V was pared by 3 bases and J by 2 bases, with 14 bases between. CDR1 is MDHEN, CDR2 SYDVKM, per germline. CDR3 length equals 16 residues. The CDR3 coding sequence is TGTGCCAGCAGTTTGGTCGGGACGTTCGGCAATCAGCCCCAGCATTTT. Protein: CASSLVGTFGNQPQHF.

The chain recombines TRBV15 with TRBJ2-5; D may be TRBD1 (5 bases). This CDR3 has 12 amino acids. V was trimmed by 4 bases and J by 5 bases, leaving 8 bases between them. Germline values: CDR1 LNHNV, CDR2 YYDKDF (reference sequence). The CDR3 protein is CATSTGYETQYF. DNA for the CDR3: TGTGCCACCAGCACAGGGTATGAGACCCAGTACTTC.

This sequence joins TRBV6-5 and TRBJ2-3; D not resolved. Trimming left V 0 bases short and J 1 base short, with 8 bases between. This CDR3 is built from 15 residues. Germline loops: CDR1 MNHEY, CDR2 SVGAGI. CDR3 loop: CASSYSKWGTDTQYF. CDR3 DNA: TGTGCCAGCAGTTACTCGAAGTGGGGCACAGATACGCAGTATTTT.

The chain has TRBV5-1 and TRBJ1-3; D gene ambiguous. The CDR3 extends over 14 amino acids. In germline, CDR1 is SGHRS, CDR2 YFSETQ. Trimming removed 0 bases at V and 4 bases at J, with 8 bases between. The DNA of the CDR3 is TGCGCCAGCAGCTTGGCGGCAGGAGGAAACACCATATATTTT. Translation gives CASSLAAGGNTIYF.

V gene TRBV7-2 combines with J gene TRBJ2-5; D may be TRBD2 (5 bases). The CDR3 is made up of 14 amino acids. Germline V gene sequence: CDR1 SGHTA, CDR2 FQGNSA. Trimming took off 2 bases at V and 4 bases at J, with 11 bases between the two ends. CDR3 sequence reads: CASSLTPGTETQYF. The CDR3 DNA reads as TGTGCCAGCAGCTTAACCCCGGGAACAGAGACCCAGTACTTC.

The J gene is TRBJ2-4, the V gene TRBV19; TRBD1 aligns across 7 bases. Trimming removed 5 bases from V and 8 bases from J; junction bases left unmatched: 9. Germline V gives CDR1 LNHDA, CDR2 SQIVND (reference sequence). CDR3 length equals 14 residues. The CDR3 bases are TGTGCCAGTAGTTTCCAGGGGGATTCGGACATTCAGTACTTC. Its translation is CASSFQGDSDIQYF.

The chain couples TRBV7-9 to TRBJ2-4, with D maybe TRBD2 (6 bases). V was cut by 2 bases and J by 7 bases, with 21 bases left in between. The CDR3 contains 17 residues. The germline CDR1 and CDR2 sequences are SEHNR and FQNEAQ (reference sequence). CDR3 residues: CASSLLLSPGVGNIQYF. The CDR3 region has the DNA TGTGCCAGCAGCTTATTGTTGAGTCCGGGAGTGGGGAACATTCAGTACTTC.

CDR3 coding DNA: TGCGCCAGCAGTGAGATTCGGCGGGAGGATCGGAATGAGCAGTTCTTC. It specifies CASSEIRREDRNEQFF. This chain connects TRBV10-1 to TRBJ2-1, with TRBD2 matching 8 bases. Germline V CDR1 and CDR2: WNHNN, SYGVQD (reference sequence). The V and J ends lost 2 bases and 7 bases, in that order; junction bases with no gene match: 10. The CDR3 runs 16 residues.

There are a few counts of this clone. The V gene is TRBV4-2, the J gene TRBJ2-7; D is unresolved. The V end was cut by 2 bases, the J end by 0 bases, with 14 bases between. This CDR3 is 16 amino acids long. The germline CDR1 and CDR2 sequences are LGHNA and YNFKEQ. CDR3 protein: CASSQSWSGRSYEQYF. CDR3 nucleotide sequence: TGTGCCAGCAGCCAAAGTTGGTCGGGTCGCTCCTACGAGCAGTACTTC.